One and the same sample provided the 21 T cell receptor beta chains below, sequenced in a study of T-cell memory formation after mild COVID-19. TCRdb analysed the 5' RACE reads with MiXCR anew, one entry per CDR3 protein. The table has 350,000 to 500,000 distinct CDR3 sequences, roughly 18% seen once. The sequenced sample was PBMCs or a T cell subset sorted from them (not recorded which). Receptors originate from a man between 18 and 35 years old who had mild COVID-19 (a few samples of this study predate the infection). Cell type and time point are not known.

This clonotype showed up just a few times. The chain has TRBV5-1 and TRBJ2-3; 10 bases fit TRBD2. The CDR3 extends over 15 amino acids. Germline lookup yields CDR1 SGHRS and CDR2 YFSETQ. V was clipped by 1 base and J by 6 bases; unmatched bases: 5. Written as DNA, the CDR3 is TGCGCCAGCAGCTTGTATGGGACTAGCGTCGATACGCAGTATTTT. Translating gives CASSLYGTSVDTQYF.

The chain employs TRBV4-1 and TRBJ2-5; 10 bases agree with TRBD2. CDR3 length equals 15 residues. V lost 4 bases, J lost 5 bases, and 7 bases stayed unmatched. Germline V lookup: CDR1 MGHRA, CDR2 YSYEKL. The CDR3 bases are TGCGCCAGCAGCCTTGGACTAGCGGAGGGGGAGACCCAGTACTTC. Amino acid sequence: CASSLGLAEGETQYF.

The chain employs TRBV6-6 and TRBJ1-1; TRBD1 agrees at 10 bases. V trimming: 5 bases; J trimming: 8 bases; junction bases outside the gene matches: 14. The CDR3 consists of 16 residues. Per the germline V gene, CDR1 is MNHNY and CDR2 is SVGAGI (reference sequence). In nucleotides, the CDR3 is TGTGCCAGCAGTGGTCCGGGACAGGGGCCCTTTATGGAAGCTTTCTTT. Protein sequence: CASSGPGQGPFMEAFF.

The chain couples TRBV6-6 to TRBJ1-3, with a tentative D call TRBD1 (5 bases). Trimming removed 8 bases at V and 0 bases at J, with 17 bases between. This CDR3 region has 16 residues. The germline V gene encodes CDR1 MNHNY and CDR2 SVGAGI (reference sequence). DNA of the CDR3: TGTGCCAGCGGACGCGGGGGAAAGGTCTCTGGAAACACCATATATTTT. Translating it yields CASGRGGKVSGNTIYF.

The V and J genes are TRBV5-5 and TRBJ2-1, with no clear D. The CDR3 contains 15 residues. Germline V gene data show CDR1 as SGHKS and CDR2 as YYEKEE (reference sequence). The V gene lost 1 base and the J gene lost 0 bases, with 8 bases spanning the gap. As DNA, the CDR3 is TGTGCCAGCAGCTTGAGGGTGAGCTCCTACAATGAGCAGTTCTTC. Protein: CASSLRVSSYNEQFF.

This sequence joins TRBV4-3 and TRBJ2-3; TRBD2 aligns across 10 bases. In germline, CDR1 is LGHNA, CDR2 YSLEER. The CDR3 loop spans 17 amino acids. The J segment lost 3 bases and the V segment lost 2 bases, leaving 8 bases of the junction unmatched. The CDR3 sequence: CASSQRPSGGGTDTQYF. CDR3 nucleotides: TGCGCCAGCAGCCAACGGCCTAGCGGGGGAGGGACAGATACGCAGTATTTT.

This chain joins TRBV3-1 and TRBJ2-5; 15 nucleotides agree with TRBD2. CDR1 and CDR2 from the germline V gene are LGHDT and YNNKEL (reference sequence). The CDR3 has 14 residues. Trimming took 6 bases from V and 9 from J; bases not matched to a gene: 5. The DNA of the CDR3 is TGTGCCAGCAGGGGGACTAGCGGGGGGTCCTCCCAGTACTTC. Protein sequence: CASRGTSGGSSQYF.

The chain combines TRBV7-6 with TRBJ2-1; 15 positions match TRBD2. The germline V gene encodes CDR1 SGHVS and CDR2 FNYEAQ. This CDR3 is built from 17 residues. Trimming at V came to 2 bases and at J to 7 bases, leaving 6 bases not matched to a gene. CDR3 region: CASSLTGTSGGRNEQFF. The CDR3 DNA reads TGTGCCAGCAGCTTAACGGGGACTAGCGGGGGGAGGAATGAGCAGTTCTTC.

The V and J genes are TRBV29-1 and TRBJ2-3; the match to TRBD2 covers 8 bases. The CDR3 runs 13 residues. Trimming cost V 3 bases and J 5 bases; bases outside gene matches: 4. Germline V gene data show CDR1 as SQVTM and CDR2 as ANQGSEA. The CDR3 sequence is CSVDKRGIDTQYF. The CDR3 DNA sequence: TGCAGCGTTGACAAGCGGGGGATAGATACGCAGTATTTT.

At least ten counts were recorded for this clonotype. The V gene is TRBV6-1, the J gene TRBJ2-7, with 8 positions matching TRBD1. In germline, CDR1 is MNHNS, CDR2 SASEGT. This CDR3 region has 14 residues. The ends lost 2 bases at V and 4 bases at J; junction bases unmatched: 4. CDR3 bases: TGTGCCAGCAGTGAACCGACAGGGGTTTACGAGCAGTACTTC. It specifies CASSEPTGVYEQYF.

For the CDR3, the DNA is TGTGCCATCAGTGGCCGGGACAACAGCAGGACTCATAATTCACCCCTCCACTTT. It codes for CAISGRDNSRTHNSPLHF. V is TRBV10-3 and J is TRBJ1-6; D possibly corresponds to TRBD1 (6 bases). Germline lookup yields CDR1 ENHRY and CDR2 SYGVKD. The CDR3 consists of 18 residues. The ends were cut back, 4 bases at V and 5 bases at J, with 21 bases in the middle.

CDR3 protein: CASSYSSPGDGYTF. CDR3 sequence (DNA): TGTGCCAGCAGTTACTCATCGCCGGGGGATGGCTACACCTTC. This chain connects TRBV6-5 to TRBJ1-2; D might be TRBD1 (5 bases). This CDR3 spans 14 amino acids. V dropped 0 bases and J dropped 6 bases, with 11 bases sitting between them. Germline V gene data show CDR1 as MNHEY and CDR2 as SVGAGI.

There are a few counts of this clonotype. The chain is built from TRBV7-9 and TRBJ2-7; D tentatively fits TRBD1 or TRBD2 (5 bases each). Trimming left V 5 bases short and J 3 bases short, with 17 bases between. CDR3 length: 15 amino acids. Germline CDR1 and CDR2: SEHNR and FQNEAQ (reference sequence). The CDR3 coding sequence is TGTGCCAGCAGCCCTACAGGACTCCGACTCTACGAGCAGTACTTC. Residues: CASSPTGLRLYEQYF.

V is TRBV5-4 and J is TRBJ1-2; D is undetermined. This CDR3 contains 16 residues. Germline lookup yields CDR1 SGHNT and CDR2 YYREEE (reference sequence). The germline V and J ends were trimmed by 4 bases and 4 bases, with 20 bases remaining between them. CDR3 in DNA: TGTGCCAGCAGCCCCCGAACAAGCGGAACCTCCTATGGCTACACCTTC. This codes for CASSPRTSGTSYGYTF. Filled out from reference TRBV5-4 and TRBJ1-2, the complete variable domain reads ETGVTQSPTHLIKTRGQQVTLRCSSQSGHNTVSWYQQALGQGPQFIFQYYREEENGRGNFPPRFSGLQFPNYSSELNVNALELDDSALYLCASSPRTSGTSYGYTFGSGTRLTVV.

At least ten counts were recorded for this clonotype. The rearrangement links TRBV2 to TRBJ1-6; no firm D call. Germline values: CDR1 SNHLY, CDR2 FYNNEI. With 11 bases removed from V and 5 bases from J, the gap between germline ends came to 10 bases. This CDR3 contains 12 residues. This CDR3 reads CAGQTDNSPLHF. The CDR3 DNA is TGTGCCGGTCAGACGGATAATTCACCCCTCCACTTT.

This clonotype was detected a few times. The CDR3 nucleotides are TGTGCCAGCAGCCAAGAGATGGGACAGCTGGCCCATACGCAGTATTTT. Translating gives CASSQEMGQLAHTQYF. The gene calls are TRBV14 and TRBJ2-3; 7 nucleotides match TRBD1. There are 16 residues in the CDR3. Looked up from germline, CDR1 is SGHDN and CDR2 is FVKESK. Unmatched junction bases numbered 10, after V lost 0 bases and J lost 7 bases.

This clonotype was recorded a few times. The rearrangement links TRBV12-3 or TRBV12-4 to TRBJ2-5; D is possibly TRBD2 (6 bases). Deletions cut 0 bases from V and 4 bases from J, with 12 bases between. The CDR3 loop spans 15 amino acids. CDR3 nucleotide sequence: TGTGCCAGCAGTTTAGCGCAAGTAGCGGCAGAGACCCAGTACTTC. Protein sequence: CASSLAQVAAETQYF.

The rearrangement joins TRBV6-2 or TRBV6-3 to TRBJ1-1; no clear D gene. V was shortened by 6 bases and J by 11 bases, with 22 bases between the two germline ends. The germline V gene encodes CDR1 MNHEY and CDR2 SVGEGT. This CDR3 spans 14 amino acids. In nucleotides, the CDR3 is TGTGCCAGCAGCCTAGCGAGGGCCTTCCCCGCCGCTTTCTTT. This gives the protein CASSLARAFPAAFF.

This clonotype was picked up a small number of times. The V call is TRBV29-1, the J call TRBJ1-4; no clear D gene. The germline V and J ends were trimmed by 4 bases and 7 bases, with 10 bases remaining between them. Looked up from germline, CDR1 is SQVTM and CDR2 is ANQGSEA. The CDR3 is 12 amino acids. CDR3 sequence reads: CSVGLAGEKLFF. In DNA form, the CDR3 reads TGCAGCGTTGGTCTTGCCGGTGAAAAACTGTTTTTT.

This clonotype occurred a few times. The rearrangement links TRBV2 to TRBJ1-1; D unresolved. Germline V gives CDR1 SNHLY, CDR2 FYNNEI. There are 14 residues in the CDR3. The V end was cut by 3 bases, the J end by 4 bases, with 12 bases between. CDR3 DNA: TGTGCCAGCAGTGAGGGGTTCGGGAGCACTGAAGCTTTCTTT. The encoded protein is CASSEGFGSTEAFF.

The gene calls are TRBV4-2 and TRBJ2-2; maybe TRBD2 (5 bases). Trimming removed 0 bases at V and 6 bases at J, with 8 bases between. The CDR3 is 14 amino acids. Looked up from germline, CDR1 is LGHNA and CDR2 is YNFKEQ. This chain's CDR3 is CASSQERGSGELFF. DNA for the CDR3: TGTGCCAGCAGCCAAGAGCGAGGGTCCGGGGAGCTGTTTTTT.